The clone carrying this TCR beta chain was detected many times. Its cognate antigen is unknown. The time point was: sample taken at primary tumor resection. The authors sequenced whole RNA from tumor, nontumor lung or frozen PBMC without sorting. V shed 6 bases and J shed 8 bases, with 11 bases lying between them. The CDR3 covers 12 residues. Germline CDR1 is MNHNY and CDR2 is SVGAGI (reference sequence). This record belongs to a study of spatial heterogeneity in lung cancer. Study background: TCR transcript abundance in tumor regions was strongly correlated with the T cell module score obtained from matched bulk RNA-seq.

Notes on the study in general: For expanded intratumoral alpha and beta TCRs, counts tracked tumor mutation counts.

TCRdb redid the calling of the 5' RACE reads with MiXCR, one entry per CDR3 protein. The sample contains 9,000 to 10,000 distinct CDR3 sequences, over 2.5% of which appear only once. This rearrangement joins TRBV6-6 to TRBJ2-1, with unresolved D. The clonotype comes from a male donor with early-stage non-small cell lung cancer. Source: lung tumor tissue, taken at surgery. CDR3 sequence (DNA): TGTGCCAGCAGCTTGTCTCCCGATGAGCAGTTCTTC. It codes for CASSLSPDEQFF.